This TCR beta chain is from a study of T cells in Graves' hyperthyroidism and ophthalmopathy. Researchers amplified the TCR beta CDR3 regions from RNA transcripts. With the HTBI primer set, the TCR CDR3 went through a first round of RT-PCR. In TCRdb, the multiplex PCR reads were re-called with MiXCR into one record per CDR3 protein. The sample includes roughly 530,000 distinct CDR3 sequences, 15% to 20% seen only once; the top ten take approximately 16%. To note about this clonotype: Its specificity is not known.

Study observations and caveats: Most thyroid clonotypes with frequency above 0.001 were detected in blood. Through a model of 13 V-J features, ophthalmopathy was separated from stable hyperthyroidism. Progression to ophthalmopathy was predicted a median of 6.5 months early.

Germline V gene sequence: CDR1 MGHDK, CDR2 SYGVNS. The CDR3 is 15 residues long. Trimming cost V 2 bases and J 3 bases, with 11 bases left between them. The PBMCs studied were ones that came from 9 to 10 ml fresh peripheral blood. The rearrangement links TRBV25-1 to TRBJ1-5; possibly TRBD1 for D (6 bases). The receptor comes from a woman between 18 and 29 years old with Graves' ophthalmopathy. Sequences were obtained from blood. CDR3 DNA: TGTGCCAGCAGTGAAGACCGGACAGTCAATCAGCCCCAGCATTTT. Its protein is CASSEDRTVNQPQHF.